This T cell receptor (beta chain) was sequenced during a study of blood T cell repertoires in COVID-19. Study background: The samples span acute and convalescent COVID-19 from the United States, Italy and Spain. From T cells, B-cell-depleted T cells, or PBMCs came the material, which was cDNA or gDNA.

Trimming removed 4 bases at V and 4 bases at J, with 16 bases between. The germline V gene encodes CDR1 SGHVS and CDR2 FQNEAQ. The CDR3 totals 15 residues. Seattle patients were enrolled while actively infected and followed longitudinally. In the study's own analysis: Quantification of nucleated cells was approximated via reference gene primer amplification. The repertoire was sequenced with immunoSEQ multiplex PCR; TCRdb's copy has only in-frame clones and lacks some. V, J and clone size reflect that table, while D and trimming were determined from the DNA. The data contain roughly 460,000 clones, about 90% of them singletons.

Sequenced: peripheral blood. This rearrangement joins TRBV7-8 to TRBJ2-5, with TRBD2 as a possible D gene (5 bases). This TCR was sampled from a man younger than 30 with COVID-19, enrolled during active disease. The CDR3, as DNA: TGTGCCAGCAGCTCCACCCCGGGATTACGAGAGACCCAGTACTTC. Translation: CASSSTPGLRETQYF. The full variable domain, completed using reference TRBV7-8 and TRBJ2-5, is GAGVSQSPRYKVAKRGQDVALRCDPISGHVSLFWYQQALGQGPEFLTYFQNEAQLDKSGLPSDRFFAERPEGSVSTLKIQRTQQEDSAVYLCASSSTPGLRETQYFGPGTRLLVL.